This T cell receptor beta chain was captured in a study of T cells in Graves' hyperthyroidism and ophthalmopathy. V lost 5 bases and J 4 bases, leaving 15 bases between the germline ends. The CDR3 covers 15 residues. Germline V gene sequence: CDR1 SGHVS, CDR2 FQNEAQ. TCR beta CDR3 regions were amplified from RNA transcripts. An initial round of RT-PCR targeting the TCR CDR3 relied on the HTBI primer set. From the multiplex PCR reads, TCRdb called clonotypes with MiXCR, one entry per CDR3 protein. The table lists around 350,000 distinct CDR3 sequences, roughly 13% of them singletons. This clonotype was recorded many times.

The source of this sequence is a woman aged 18-29 years with Graves' hyperthyroidism. Sequenced material: blood. The chain recombines TRBV7-8 with TRBJ1-5, with D possibly TRBD1 on 5 matching bases. The CDR3 nucleotides read TGTGCCAGCAGCCCCCTGCGGGGGATTAATCAGCCCCAGCATTTT. This codes for CASSPLRGINQPQHF.